The next 14 T cell receptor beta chains were all read from a single sample in a study of T cells in localized non-small cell lung cancer. Clones were sequenced by immunoSEQ multiplex PCR, and TCRdb holds only the in-frame ones, with some missing. The sample carries around 100,000 clones, roughly 87% recorded once. The sequences come from peripheral blood, collected before any cancer treatment. Every receptor here comes from a man between 40 and 70 years old with stage I squamous cell lung carcinoma.

The rearrangement uses TRBV19 and TRBJ1-1; no clear D gene. The V gene's germline CDR1 is LNHDA and CDR2 SQIVND (reference sequence). Deletions cut 3 bases from V and 5 bases from J, with 4 bases between. CDR3 length: 11 amino acids. In nucleotides, the CDR3 is TGTGCCAGTAGTATCGCTACTGAAGCTTTCTTT. This encodes CASSIATEAFF.

The genes are TRBV5-4 and TRBJ1-1, with TRBD1 matching 11 bases. The junction had 13 bases not matched to a gene; V was cut back by 5 bases and J by 13 bases. The CDR3 covers 14 residues. Germline-derived CDR1 and CDR2 are SGHNT and YYREEE (reference sequence). The CDR3 spells CASRFVGTGGIDFF. DNA for the CDR3: TGTGCCAGCAGATTCGTAGGGACAGGGGGTATTGATTTCTTT. The full variable domain, its missing parts supplied by reference TRBV5-4 and TRBJ1-1, is ETGVTQSPTHLIKTRGQQVTLRCSSQSGHNTVSWYQQALGQGPQFIFQYYREEENGRGNFPPRFSGLQFPNYSSELNVNALELDDSALYLCASRFVGTGGIDFFGQGTRLTVV.

The chain carries TRBV2 and TRBJ1-5, with D tentatively TRBD1 (6 bases). Per germline, CDR1 SNHLY and CDR2 FYNNEI. The CDR3 runs to 14 residues. With 5 bases removed from V and 4 bases from J, the gap between germline ends came to 12 bases. Here the CDR3 DNA reads TGTGCCAGCAGTTACTTGGACAGAAATCAGCCCCAGCATTTT. Protein product: CASSYLDRNQPQHF.

This rearrangement joins TRBV11-2 to TRBJ1-6; D call uncertain. Germline CDR1 is SGHAT and CDR2 is FQNNGV. This CDR3 is built from 16 residues. Trimming took 0 bases from V and 9 from J, leaving 15 bases between them. CDR3 coding DNA: TGTGCCAGCAGCTTAGACGGCCATGCTACTGGTTCACCCCTCCACTTT. Amino acids: CASSLDGHATGSPLHF.

The genes are TRBV11-2 and TRBJ2-5; no firm D call. Germline CDR1 SGHAT, CDR2 FQNNGV. The CDR3 has 12 residues. Trimming shortened V by 5 bases and J by 0 bases, and 4 bases separated the two germline ends. The CDR3 region has the DNA TGTGCCAGCAGCCCCTACCAAGAGACCCAGTACTTC. This codes for CASSPYQETQYF.

The chain has TRBV7-9 and TRBJ2-4, with D hard to call. V gave up 5 bases and J gave up 0 bases, with 14 bases separating them. The germline V gene has CDR1 SEHNR and CDR2 FQNEAQ (reference sequence). The CDR3 is 16 residues long. The DNA of the CDR3 is TGTGCCAGCAGCGACAATAACAGAGTAGCCAAAAACATTCAGTACTTC. It codes for CASSDNNRVAKNIQYF.

The chain couples TRBV9 to TRBJ2-5; 8 bases agree with TRBD2. CDR1 is SGDLS and CDR2 is YYNGEE in the germline V gene. The CDR3 covers 14 residues. Unmatched junction bases numbered 2, after V lost 2 bases and J lost 2 bases. The DNA for the CDR3 is TGTGCCAGCAGCGTCACTAGCGGACAAGAGACCCAGTACTTC. Amino acid sequence: CASSVTSGQETQYF.

V and J are TRBV15 and TRBJ1-2, with a possible D match to TRBD1 (5 bases). Between the trimmed V and J ends, which lost 0 bases and 8 bases, there was a span of 16 bases. Germline CDR1 and CDR2: LNHNV and YYDKDF (reference sequence). This CDR3 has 15 residues. DNA of the CDR3: TGTGCCACCAGCAGAGATTTGGGGGGACCCCAAGGCTACACCTTC. It encodes CATSRDLGGPQGYTF.

The J gene is TRBJ1-5, the V gene TRBV19; 10 bases are a match to TRBD1. J gave up 5 bases and V 7 bases, and 8 bases lay outside the gene matches. Germline values: CDR1 LNHDA, CDR2 SQIVND (reference sequence). The CDR3 loop spans 15 amino acids. The CDR3 here is CASTPGTGAYQPQHF. In nucleotides, the CDR3 is TGTGCCAGTACCCCCGGGACAGGGGCCTATCAGCCCCAGCATTTT.

The chain uses TRBV4-1 and TRBJ2-7; no reliable D call. The CDR3 extends over 13 amino acids. V gave up 0 bases and J gave up 2 bases, with 5 bases separating them. Looked up from germline, CDR1 is MGHRA and CDR2 is YSYEKL. The CDR3 sequence: CASSQDLPYEQYF. CDR3 DNA: TGCGCCAGCAGCCAAGATTTACCCTACGAGCAGTACTTC.

V and J are TRBV27 and TRBJ2-1, with a tentative D call TRBD2 (5 bases). Germline V lookup: CDR1 MNHEY, CDR2 SMNVEV (reference sequence). The length of the CDR3 is 14 residues. Trimming removed 3 bases at V and 7 bases at J, with 13 bases between. The chain's CDR3 is CASSFLDSRNEQFF. The CDR3 DNA follows: TGTGCCAGCAGTTTCTTGGACTCTCGGAATGAGCAGTTCTTC.

This chain links TRBV5-8 with TRBJ2-7; a possible D gene is TRBD1 (5 bases). V lost 3 bases and J lost 2, with 15 bases in between. This CDR3 has 15 amino acids. Germline loops: CDR1 SGHTS, CDR2 YDEGEE. CDR3 nucleotides: TGTGCCAGCAGCTCGCCGAAGAAGGGGACCTACGAGCAGTACTTC. As protein: CASSSPKKGTYEQYF.

This chain connects TRBV5-5 to TRBJ1-1; D is unresolved. CDR3 size: 14 residues. The ends were cut back, 0 bases at V and 2 bases at J, with 8 bases in the middle. The germline V gene encodes CDR1 SGHKS and CDR2 YYEKEE (reference sequence). The CDR3 spells CASSLEQVNTEAFF. CDR3 DNA sequence: TGTGCCAGCAGCTTGGAGCAGGTTAACACTGAAGCTTTCTTT.

This clone was found many times. The rearrangement uses TRBV6-6 and TRBJ2-4, with unresolved D. From germline, CDR1 is MNHNY and CDR2 SVGAGI (reference sequence). V was clipped by 5 bases and J by 10 bases, with 9 bases between them. The CDR3 consists of 11 residues. The CDR3 spells CASSTTGIQYF. The CDR3 DNA sequence: TGTGCCAGCAGTACGACTGGTATTCAGTACTTC.